This T cell receptor (beta chain) was retrieved from a study of low-dose radiotherapy and immunotherapy resistance in tumors. The germline V gene has CDR1 LGHDT and CDR2 YNNKEL (reference sequence). The CDR3 is 15 residues long. V shed 4 bases and J shed 5 bases, with 17 bases lying between them. Time point: before trial treatment. Treatment combined nivolumab, ipilimumab, aspirin, low-dose cyclophosphamide and low-dose radiotherapy in a dose-escalation trial. Priming of first-strand cDNA relied on TRAV- and TRBV-specific primers (covering alpha and beta chains). For amplifying TCRs, the PCR ran for about 22 cycles with Phusion, which was used together with a constant-region primer and the adapter on the V primers. Researchers amplified the isolated mRNA using in vitro transcription. In TCRdb, the reads were re-called with MiXCR into one record per CDR3 protein. The table has over 55,000 distinct CDR3 sequences, around 30% seen once; the top ten hold roughly 10%.

The source was PBMCs, collected before treatment. The clonotype originates from a female donor with ovarian cancer. The chain recombines TRBV3-1 with TRBJ1-2; tentative D call: TRBD1 (5 bases). The CDR3 loop reads CASSPTREDTYGYTF. The DNA for the CDR3 is TGTGCCAGCAGCCCCACTCGGGAGGACACTTATGGCTACACCTTC.